Included here is one TCR beta chain sequence, with context. Its matching antigen is unknown. Template switching, a step in the protocol, added a universal primer site, and cDNA carried unique molecular identifiers. TCRdb fed the 5' RACE reads into MiXCR, producing one record per CDR3 protein. The data contain 550,000 to 700,000 distinct CDR3 sequences, 20% to 25% of them singletons. V lost 4 bases and J 3 bases, leaving 7 bases between the germline ends. The CDR3 sequence is 12 residues long. The germline CDR1 and CDR2 sequences are ENHRY and SYGVKD. The data stem from a study of identical twins. Points from the study as a whole: Memory repertoires showed no such pattern, whereas abundant cord blood beta clonotypes carried fewer insertions. Among monozygotic twins, out-of-frame TCR alpha sharing exceeded what models predicted.

The same sample was also used in a study of T cells expressing NK-cell markers. That paper adds: Cells sorted as CD3+CD56+NKG2C+, CD3+CD56+NKG2C- and CD3+CD56-NKG2C+ T cells supplied the TCR beta repertoires.

The sequence was obtained from a woman younger than 35 in good health. This rearrangement joins TRBV10-3 to TRBJ2-7, with no clear D. The sample was PBMCs. The CDR3 region has the DNA TGTGCCATCAGTGCCTCGGACTACGAGCAGTACTTC. This codes for CAISASDYEQYF.